These 7 T cell receptor beta chains share one sample of origin, sequenced in a study of human T cells and chemical hapten exposure. TCRdb independently ran MiXCR on the RACE reads; one entry per CDR3 protein. The repertoire holds tens of thousands of distinct CDR3 sequences, roughly 12% seen once, with roughly 2% in the top ten. Time point noted: pre-sensitization, week 0. As to treatment: therapeutic diphenylcyclopropenone sensitization with weekly scalp DPC. Unfractionated whole blood yielded the extracted total RNA. This specimen was whole blood, taken in connection with sensitization to the hapten diphenylcyclopropenone (DPC). These receptors were taken from a woman aged 40-49 years with alopecia areata. Some clones in this sample may be carry-over from other donors' samples.

DNA for the CDR3: TGTGCCAGCGGGCTAAATCGGAACAATGAGCAGTTCTTC. Amino acids: CASGLNRNNEQFF. V gene TRBV7-6 combines with J gene TRBJ2-1; D ambiguous. The V and J ends lost 8 bases and 5 bases respectively, with 13 bases between them. CDR3 length: 13 residues. The V gene's germline CDR1 is SGHVS and CDR2 FNYEAQ. The full variable domain, rest sourced from reference TRBV7-6 and TRBJ2-1, is GAGVSQSPRYKVTKRGQDVALRCDPISGHVSLYWYRQALGQGPEFLTYFNYEAQQDKSGLPNDRFSAERPEGSISTLTIQRTEQRDSAMYRCASGLNRNNEQFFGPGTRLTVL.

In its sample, this clonotype was seen many times. The chain recombines TRBV19 with TRBJ1-2; tentative D call: TRBD1 (6 bases). CDR3 size: 15 residues. CDR1 and CDR2 from the germline V gene are LNHDA and SQIVND (reference sequence). The ends were cut back, 3 bases at V and 4 bases at J, with 15 bases in the middle. CDR3 sequence (DNA): TGTGCCAGTAGTATGAGGGGGGCGCAGGGCTATGGCTACACCTTC. Its protein product is CASSMRGAQGYGYTF.

This clonotype has more than one count but fewer than ten. This chain connects TRBV7-3 to TRBJ1-1; 7 nucleotides agree with TRBD1. The CDR3 loop spans 14 amino acids. After removal of 3 bases from V and 1 base from J, the junction contained 2 bases not matched to a gene. Germline-derived CDR1 and CDR2 are SGHTA and FQGTGA. CDR3 residues: CASSLSGGNTEAFF. CDR3 in DNA: TGTGCCAGCAGCTTGTCAGGGGGGAACACTGAAGCTTTCTTT.

This clonotype was recorded at least ten times. The chain carries TRBV7-6 and TRBJ2-2; 11 nucleotides match TRBD2. The V gene end was trimmed by 5 bases and the J gene end by 5 bases; junction bases not matched to a gene: 10. CDR1 SGHVS and CDR2 FNYEAQ come from the germline V gene. CDR3 length equals 17 residues. CDR3: CASSPSTSGGRTGELFF. For the CDR3, the DNA is TGTGCCAGCAGCCCCTCAACTAGCGGGGGCCGGACCGGGGAGCTGTTTTTT.

The sample holds a few counts of this clonotype. The genes are TRBV7-9 and TRBJ2-7; 9 nucleotides match TRBD1. The CDR3 spans 13 residues. V shed 5 bases, J shed 4 bases, and the junction held 3 bases outside the gene matches. CDR1 SEHNR and CDR2 FQNEAQ come from the germline V gene (reference sequence). In DNA form, the CDR3 reads TGTGCCAGCAGCCGGACAGGGGAGTACGAGCAGTACTTC. It specifies CASSRTGEYEQYF.

A remark on this clonotype: This could be a read error, since a much larger clone is one nucleotide away. The chain joins TRBV28 to TRBJ1-2; no reliable D call. Germline loops: CDR1 MDHEN, CDR2 SYDVKM. The CDR3 is 12 residues long. For the CDR3, the DNA is TGTGCCAGCAGTTTATCTGAATATGGCTTCACCTTC. Translated: CASSLSEYGFTF.

Ten or more counts support this clonotype. The chain joins TRBV6-1 to TRBJ1-5; no clear D. V shed 2 bases and J shed 2 bases, with 10 bases lying between them. CDR3 length: 15 residues. Germline lookup yields CDR1 MNHNS and CDR2 SASEGT. CDR3 amino acids: CASSERGYGNQPQHF. CDR3 in DNA: TGTGCCAGCAGTGAAAGAGGTTACGGCAATCAGCCCCAGCATTTT.